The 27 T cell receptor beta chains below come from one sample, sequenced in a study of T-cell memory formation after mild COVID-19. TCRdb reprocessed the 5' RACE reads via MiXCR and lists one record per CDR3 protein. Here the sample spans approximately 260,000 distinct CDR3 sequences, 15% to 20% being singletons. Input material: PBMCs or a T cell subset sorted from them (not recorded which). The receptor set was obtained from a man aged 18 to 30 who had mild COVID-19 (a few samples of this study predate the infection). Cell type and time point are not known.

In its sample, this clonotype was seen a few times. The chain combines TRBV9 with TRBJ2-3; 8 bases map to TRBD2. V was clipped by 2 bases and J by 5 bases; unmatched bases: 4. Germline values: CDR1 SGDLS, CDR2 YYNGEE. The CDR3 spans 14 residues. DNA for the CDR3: TGTGCCAGCAGCGTGCGGGGGGCTATAGATACGCAGTATTTT. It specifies CASSVRGAIDTQYF.

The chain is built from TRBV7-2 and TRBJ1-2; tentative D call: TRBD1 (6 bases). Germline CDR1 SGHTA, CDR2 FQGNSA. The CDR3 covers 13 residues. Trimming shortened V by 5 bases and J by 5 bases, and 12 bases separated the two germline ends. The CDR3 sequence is CASSKDRTYGYTF. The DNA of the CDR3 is TGTGCCAGCAGCAAGGACAGAACATATGGCTACACCTTC.

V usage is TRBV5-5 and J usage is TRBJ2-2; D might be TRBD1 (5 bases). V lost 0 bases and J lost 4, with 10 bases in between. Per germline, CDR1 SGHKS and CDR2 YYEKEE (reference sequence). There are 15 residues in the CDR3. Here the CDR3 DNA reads TGTGCCAGCAGCTTGGCAGGGTCCGGCACCGGGGAGCTGTTTTTT. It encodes CASSLAGSGTGELFF.

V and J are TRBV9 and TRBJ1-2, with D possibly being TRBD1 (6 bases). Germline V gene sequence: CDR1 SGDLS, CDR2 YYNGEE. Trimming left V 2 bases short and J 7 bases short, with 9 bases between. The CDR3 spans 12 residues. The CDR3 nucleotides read TGTGCCAGCAGCGTCGGGGGCTCTGGCTACACCTTC. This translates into CASSVGGSGYTF.

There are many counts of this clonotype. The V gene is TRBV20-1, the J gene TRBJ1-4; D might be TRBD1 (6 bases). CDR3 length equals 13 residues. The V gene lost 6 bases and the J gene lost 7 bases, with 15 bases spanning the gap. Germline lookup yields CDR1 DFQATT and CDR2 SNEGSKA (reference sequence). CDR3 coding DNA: TGCAGTGCCCCAGGGGTGGTGGGTGAAAAACTGTTTTTT. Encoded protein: CSAPGVVGEKLFF.

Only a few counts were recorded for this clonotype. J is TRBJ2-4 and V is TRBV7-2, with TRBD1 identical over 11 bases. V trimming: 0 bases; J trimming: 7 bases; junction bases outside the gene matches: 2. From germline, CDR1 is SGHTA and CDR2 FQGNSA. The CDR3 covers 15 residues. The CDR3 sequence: CASSLAGTGGNIQYF. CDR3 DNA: TGTGCCAGCAGCTTAGCTGGGACAGGGGGGAACATTCAGTACTTC.

The CDR3 DNA reads as TGTGCCAGCAGTTCGGGGACAGTTTTGGAGGGAAACACCATATATTTT. It codes for CASSSGTVLEGNTIYF. The genes are TRBV12-3 or TRBV12-4 and TRBJ1-3, with 7 bases that match TRBD1. This CDR3 comprises 16 residues. The V segment lost 4 bases and the J segment 4 bases; nucleotides outside the gene matches: 10.

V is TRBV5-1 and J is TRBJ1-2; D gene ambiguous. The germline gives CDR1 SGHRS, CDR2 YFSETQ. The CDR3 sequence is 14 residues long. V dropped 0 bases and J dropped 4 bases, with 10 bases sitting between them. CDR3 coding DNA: TGCGCCAGCAGCTTGGAAGGCAGCTCCTATGGCTACACCTTC. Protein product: CASSLEGSSYGYTF.

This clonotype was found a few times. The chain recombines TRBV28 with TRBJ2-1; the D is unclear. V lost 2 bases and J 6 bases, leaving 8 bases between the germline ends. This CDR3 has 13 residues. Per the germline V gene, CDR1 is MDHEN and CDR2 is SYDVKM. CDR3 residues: CASSLGQPNEQFF. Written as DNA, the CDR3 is TGTGCCAGCAGTTTAGGGCAACCCAATGAGCAGTTCTTC.

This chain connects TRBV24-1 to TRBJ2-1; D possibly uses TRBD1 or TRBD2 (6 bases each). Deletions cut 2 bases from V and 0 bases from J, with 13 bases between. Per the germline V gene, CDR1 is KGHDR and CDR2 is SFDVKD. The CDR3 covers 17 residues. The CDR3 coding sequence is TGTGCCACCAGTGATTGGAGGGGGGCCTCCTCCTACAATGAGCAGTTCTTC. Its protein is CATSDWRGASSYNEQFF.

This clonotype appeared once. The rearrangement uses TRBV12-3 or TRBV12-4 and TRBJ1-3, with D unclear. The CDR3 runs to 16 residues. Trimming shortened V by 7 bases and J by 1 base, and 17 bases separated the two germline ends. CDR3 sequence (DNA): TGTGCCAGCACCAGGCCGCGGGTGATATCTGGAAACACCATATATTTT. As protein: CASTRPRVISGNTIYF.

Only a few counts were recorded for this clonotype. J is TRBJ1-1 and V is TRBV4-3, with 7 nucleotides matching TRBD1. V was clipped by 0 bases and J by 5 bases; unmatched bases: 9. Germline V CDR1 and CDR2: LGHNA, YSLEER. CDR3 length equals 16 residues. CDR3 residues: CASSQDLRQGGTEAFF. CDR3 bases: TGCGCCAGCAGCCAAGATTTGAGACAGGGAGGAACTGAAGCTTTCTTT.

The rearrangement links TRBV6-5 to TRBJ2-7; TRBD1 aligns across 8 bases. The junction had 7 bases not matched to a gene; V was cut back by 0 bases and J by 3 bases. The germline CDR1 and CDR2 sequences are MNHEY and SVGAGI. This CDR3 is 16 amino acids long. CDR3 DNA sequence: TGTGCCAGCAGTTACTCTGGCAGGGGGCAACGCTACGAGCAGTACTTC. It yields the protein CASSYSGRGQRYEQYF.

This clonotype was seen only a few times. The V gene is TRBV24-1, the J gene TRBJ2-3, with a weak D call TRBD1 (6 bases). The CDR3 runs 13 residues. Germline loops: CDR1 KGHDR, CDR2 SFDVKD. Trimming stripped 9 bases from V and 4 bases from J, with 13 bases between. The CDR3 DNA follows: TGTGCCACCCAGGACAGTTTAGCAGATACGCAGTATTTT. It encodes CATQDSLADTQYF.

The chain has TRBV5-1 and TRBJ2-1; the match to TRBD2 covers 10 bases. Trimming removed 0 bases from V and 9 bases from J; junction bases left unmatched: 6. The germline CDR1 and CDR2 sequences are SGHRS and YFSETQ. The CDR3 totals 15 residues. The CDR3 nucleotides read TGCGCCAGCAGCTTGGAAGCGGGGGGGTACGGTGAGCAGTTCTTC. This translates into CASSLEAGGYGEQFF.

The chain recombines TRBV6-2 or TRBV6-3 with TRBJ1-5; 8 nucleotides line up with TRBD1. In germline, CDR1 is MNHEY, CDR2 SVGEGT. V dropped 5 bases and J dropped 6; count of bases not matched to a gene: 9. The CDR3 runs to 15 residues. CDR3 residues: CASSPFGQGSQPQHF. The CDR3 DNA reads TGTGCCAGCAGTCCCTTCGGACAGGGAAGTCAGCCCCAGCATTTT.

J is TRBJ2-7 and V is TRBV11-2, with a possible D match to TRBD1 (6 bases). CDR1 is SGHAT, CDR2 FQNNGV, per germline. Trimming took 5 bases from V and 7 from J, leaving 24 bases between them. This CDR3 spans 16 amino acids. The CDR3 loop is CASSPLGDTLLGEQYF. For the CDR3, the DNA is TGTGCCAGCAGCCCGCTAGGGGACACCCTCTTGGGGGAGCAGTACTTC.

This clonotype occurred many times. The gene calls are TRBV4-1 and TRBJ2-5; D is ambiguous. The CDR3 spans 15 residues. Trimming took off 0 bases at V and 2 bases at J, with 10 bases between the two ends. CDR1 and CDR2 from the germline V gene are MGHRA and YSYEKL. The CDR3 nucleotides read TGCGCCAGCAGCCAAGAGGGCAGTCGGCAAGAGACCCAGTACTTC. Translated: CASSQEGSRQETQYF.

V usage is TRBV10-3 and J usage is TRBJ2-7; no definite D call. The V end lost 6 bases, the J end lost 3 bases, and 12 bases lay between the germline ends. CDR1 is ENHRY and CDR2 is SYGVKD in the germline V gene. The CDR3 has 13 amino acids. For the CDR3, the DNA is TGTGCCATCAGCAGTTACGCGAACTACGAGCAGTACGTC. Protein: CAISSYANYEQYV.

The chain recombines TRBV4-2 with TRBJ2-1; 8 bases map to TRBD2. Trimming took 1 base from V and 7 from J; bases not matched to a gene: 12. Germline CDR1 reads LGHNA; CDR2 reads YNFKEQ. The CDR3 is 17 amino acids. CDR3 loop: CASSQVQSRGVVNEQFF. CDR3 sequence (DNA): TGTGCCAGCAGCCAAGTTCAGTCGCGGGGGGTGGTGAATGAGCAGTTCTTC.

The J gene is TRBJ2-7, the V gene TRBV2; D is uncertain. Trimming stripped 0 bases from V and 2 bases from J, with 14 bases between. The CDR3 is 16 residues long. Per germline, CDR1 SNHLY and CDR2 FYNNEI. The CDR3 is CASSEASTDAAYEQYF. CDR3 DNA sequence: TGTGCCAGCAGTGAAGCATCGACCGACGCAGCCTACGAGCAGTACTTC. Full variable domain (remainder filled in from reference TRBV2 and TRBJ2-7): EPEVTQTPSHQVTQMGQEVILRCVPISNHLYFYWYRQILGQKVEFLVSFYNNEISEKSEIFDDQFSVERPDGSNFTLKIRSTKLEDSAMYFCASSEASTDAAYEQYFGPGTRLTVT.

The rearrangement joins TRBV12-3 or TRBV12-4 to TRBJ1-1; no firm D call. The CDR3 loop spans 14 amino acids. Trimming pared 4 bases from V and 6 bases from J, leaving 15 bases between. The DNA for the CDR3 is TGTGCCAGCAGTTGGGGTTTCAAGAGTCCTGAAGCTTTCTTT. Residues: CASSWGFKSPEAFF.

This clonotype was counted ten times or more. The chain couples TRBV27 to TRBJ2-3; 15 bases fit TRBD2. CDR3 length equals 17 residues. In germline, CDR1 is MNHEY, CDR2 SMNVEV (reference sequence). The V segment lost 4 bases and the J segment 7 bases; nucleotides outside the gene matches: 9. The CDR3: CASSSPWTSGGGYTQYF. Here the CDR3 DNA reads TGTGCCAGCAGTTCCCCTTGGACTAGCGGGGGGGGTTATACGCAGTATTTT.

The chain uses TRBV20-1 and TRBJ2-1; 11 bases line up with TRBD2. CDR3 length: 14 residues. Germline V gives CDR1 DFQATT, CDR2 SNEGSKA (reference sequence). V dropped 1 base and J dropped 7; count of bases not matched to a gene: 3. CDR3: CSARVGTSGNEQFF. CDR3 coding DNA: TGCAGTGCTAGAGTTGGGACTAGCGGTAATGAGCAGTTCTTC.

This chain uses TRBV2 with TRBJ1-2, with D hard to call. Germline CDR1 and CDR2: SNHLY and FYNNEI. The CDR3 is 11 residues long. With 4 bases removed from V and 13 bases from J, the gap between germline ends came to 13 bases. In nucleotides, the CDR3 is TGTGCCAGCAGTGGGTCCGGGGTCTGCACCTTC. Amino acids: CASSGSGVCTF.

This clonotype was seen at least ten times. The CDR3 bases are TGCAGTGCACTTTGGACAGGGAAGTGGGAGACCCAGTACTTC. This encodes CSALWTGKWETQYF. This chain joins TRBV20-1 and TRBJ2-5; 8 bases line up with TRBD1. Germline V gene lookup returns CDR1 DFQATT and CDR2 SNEGSKA (reference sequence). The V gene end was trimmed by 6 bases and the J gene end by 5 bases; junction bases not matched to a gene: 11. This CDR3 spans 14 amino acids.

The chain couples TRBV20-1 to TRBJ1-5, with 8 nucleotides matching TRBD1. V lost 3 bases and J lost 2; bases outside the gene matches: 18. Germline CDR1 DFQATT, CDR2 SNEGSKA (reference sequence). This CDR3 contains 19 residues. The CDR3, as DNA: TGCAGTGCTAGTTGGGCAAGGTTGACAGGGGCTAAGGGCAATCAGCCCCAGCATTTT. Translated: CSASWARLTGAKGNQPQHF.